The 24 T cell receptor beta chains listed next were all sequenced from one sample in a study of T cell responses to AZD1222 COVID-19 vaccine. Data came from immunoSEQ multiplex PCR; TCRdb stores just in-frame clones and leaves some out. Among approximately 100,000 clones listed, roughly nine tenths were seen once. The specimen comprised peripheral blood, sampled on day 0 of AZD1222 vaccination. The receptors were gathered from an adult in good health.

The chain uses TRBV18 and TRBJ2-7; the match to TRBD1 covers 7 bases. Per germline, CDR1 KGHSH and CDR2 LQKENI. The CDR3 covers 15 residues. V lost 2 bases, J lost 1 base, and 5 bases stayed unmatched. The CDR3 DNA reads as TGTGCCAGCTCACCATCCAGGGACAGATCCTACGAGCAGTACTTC. Translation: CASSPSRDRSYEQYF.

This clone has a handful of counts. The V and J genes are TRBV6-6 and TRBJ1-2, with 7 bases identical to TRBD1. Germline V gene sequence: CDR1 MNHNY, CDR2 SVGAGI (reference sequence). The CDR3 sequence is 14 residues long. The V and J ends lost 3 bases and 3 bases, in that order; junction bases with no gene match: 4. The CDR3 is CASSYQGVYYGYTF. The CDR3 DNA reads as TGTGCCAGCAGTTATCAGGGGGTCTACTATGGCTACACCTTC.

The chain employs TRBV20-1 and TRBJ1-1; D is unresolved. CDR1 is DFQATT, CDR2 SNEGSKA, per germline (reference sequence). V was shortened by 3 bases and J by 0 bases, with 8 bases between the two germline ends. The CDR3 consists of 13 residues. The CDR3 DNA reads as TGCAGTGCTAGTGGTGGAGTGAACACTGAAGCTTTCTTT. Its translation: CSASGGVNTEAFF.

The CDR3 protein is CASSQPGLHSYEQYF. The CDR3 DNA follows: TGTGCCAGCAGCCAGCCGGGACTGCACTCCTACGAGCAGTACTTC. The rearrangement links TRBV6-5 to TRBJ2-7; the D gene is possibly TRBD2 (6 bases). V gave up 6 bases and J gave up 0 bases, with 15 bases separating them. The CDR3 contains 15 residues. CDR1 is MNHEY, CDR2 SVGAGI, per germline.

The V call is TRBV4-1, the J call TRBJ1-5, with 10 nucleotides matching TRBD1. V dropped 4 bases and J dropped 9; count of bases not matched to a gene: 6. There are 14 residues in the CDR3. Germline CDR1 reads MGHRA; CDR2 reads YSYEKL. The CDR3 sequence: CASSLDRGQSPQHF. DNA for the CDR3: TGCGCCAGCAGCCTCGACAGGGGGCAATCGCCCCAGCATTTT.

The V gene is TRBV3-1 (or the pseudogene TRBV3-2), the J gene TRBJ1-4, with D unresolved. Germline V gives CDR1 LGHDT, CDR2 YNNKEL (reference sequence). The V gene lost 6 bases and the J gene lost 7 bases, with 15 bases spanning the gap. The CDR3 spans 14 residues. The CDR3 coding sequence is TGTGCCAGCAGGAAGACCCTGGCTTCTGAAAAACTGTTTTTT. Its translation: CASRKTLASEKLFF.

The rearrangement uses TRBV19 and TRBJ1-6; the D gene is possibly TRBD1 (6 bases). Trimming shortened V by 2 bases and J by 7 bases, and 15 bases separated the two germline ends. The CDR3 length is 16 residues. Germline V gene data show CDR1 as LNHDA and CDR2 as SQIVND (reference sequence). CDR3 region: CASSIRRGTTNSPLHF. The DNA for the CDR3 is TGTGCCAGTAGTATACGCAGGGGTACAACCAATTCACCCCTCCACTTT.

The chain is built from TRBV19 and TRBJ2-7, with TRBD1 identical over 8 bases. CDR3 length equals 15 residues. V dropped 6 bases and J dropped 4; count of bases not matched to a gene: 11. Germline V gene lookup returns CDR1 LNHDA and CDR2 SQIVND (reference sequence). CDR3: CASRTSATGAYEQYF. CDR3 coding DNA: TGTGCCAGTAGGACCTCCGCGACAGGGGCTTACGAGCAGTACTTC.

The CDR3 protein is CASSEPGRISPLHF. The DNA for the CDR3 is TGCGCCAGCAGTGAACCGGGAAGAATTTCACCCCTCCACTTT. This chain joins TRBV10-2 and TRBJ1-6, with D unresolved. Germline CDR1 and CDR2: WSHSY and SAAADI. This CDR3 spans 14 amino acids. Trimming shortened V by 3 bases and J by 9 bases, and 12 bases separated the two germline ends.

V and J are TRBV12-5 and TRBJ1-1; D uncertain. The V gene lost 8 bases and the J gene lost 2 bases, with 15 bases spanning the gap. The CDR3 consists of 14 residues. Germline loops: CDR1 LGHNT, CDR2 FRNRAP. The CDR3 region is CASIPVGPNTEAFF. CDR3 coding DNA: TGTGCTAGTATCCCTGTGGGCCCAAACACTGAAGCTTTCTTT. Filled out from reference TRBV12-5 and TRBJ1-1, the complete variable domain reads DARVTQTPRHKVTEMGQEVTMRCQPILGHNTVFWYRQTMMQGLELLAYFRNRAPLDDSGMPKDRFSAEMPDATLATLKIQPSEPRDSAVYFCASIPVGPNTEAFFGQGTRLTVV.

The V and J genes are TRBV2 and TRBJ1-4; D uncertain. The CDR3 is 11 amino acids. V was clipped by 9 bases and J by 8 bases, with 10 bases between them. Germline-derived CDR1 and CDR2 are SNHLY and FYNNEI. The CDR3 nucleotides read TGTGCCAGGAGCGACGGGGAAAAACTGTTTTTT. Protein sequence: CARSDGEKLFF.

The chain links TRBV12-3 or TRBV12-4 to TRBJ1-3, with D uncertain. The CDR3 covers 13 residues. V was pared by 5 bases and J by 11 bases, with 16 bases between. This CDR3 reads CASSLQAEVAIYF. The CDR3 region has the DNA TGTGCCAGCAGTCTCCAGGCTGAAGTGGCCATATATTTT.

V gene TRBV28 combines with J gene TRBJ1-2, with 9 bases aligning to TRBD1. V trimming: 6 bases; J trimming: 2 bases; junction bases outside the gene matches: 4. The CDR3 covers 14 residues. The germline V gene has CDR1 MDHEN and CDR2 SYDVKM. CDR3 protein: CASSSGQGNYGYTF. The CDR3, as DNA: TGTGCCAGCAGCTCCGGACAGGGGAACTATGGCTACACCTTC.

The genes are TRBV6-5 and TRBJ1-1, with a tentative D call TRBD1 (6 bases). CDR3 length: 13 amino acids. Germline CDR1 and CDR2: MNHEY and SVGAGI. V was pared by 8 bases and J by 3 bases, with 13 bases between. CDR3 nucleotide sequence: TGTGCCAGCGAGAACAGGGTACACACTGAAGCTTTCTTT. Encoded protein: CASENRVHTEAFF.

The chain is built from TRBV6-5 and TRBJ2-7, with D perhaps given as TRBD1 or TRBD2 (5 bases each). V was shortened by 7 bases and J by 6 bases, with 22 bases between the two germline ends. This CDR3 is built from 15 residues. In germline, CDR1 is MNHEY, CDR2 SVGAGI. The chain's CDR3 is CASTRLRGGVGEQYF. CDR3 nucleotide sequence: TGTGCCAGCACCCGACTAAGGGGTGGGGTAGGCGAGCAGTACTTC.

V is TRBV5-4 and J is TRBJ1-5, with 7 bases matching TRBD1. CDR1 SGHNT and CDR2 YYREEE come from the germline V gene (reference sequence). This CDR3 spans 15 amino acids. Trimming took 0 bases from V and 4 from J; bases not matched to a gene: 4. Here the CDR3 reads CASSLDRGRNQPQHF. DNA of the CDR3: TGTGCCAGCAGCTTGGACAGGGGACGAAATCAGCCCCAGCATTTT.

The CDR3 DNA sequence: TGTGCCAGCTCACAGTTTTCGAACACCGGGGAGCTGTTTTTT. This codes for CASSQFSNTGELFF. The chain recombines TRBV18 with TRBJ2-2; D uncertain. This CDR3 region has 14 residues. Per germline, CDR1 KGHSH and CDR2 LQKENI. V was clipped by 4 bases and J by 0 bases, with 6 bases between them.

This chain uses TRBV4-2 with TRBJ2-5; 10 bases are a match to TRBD2. CDR1 is LGHNA and CDR2 is YNFKEQ in the germline V gene. The CDR3 is 17 amino acids. V gave up 3 bases and J gave up 2 bases; unmatched junction bases: 9. The DNA for the CDR3 is TGTGCCAGCAGCCACTTAGCGGGGGGCTCGATACAAGAGACCCAGTACTTC. Translated, it gives CASSHLAGGSIQETQYF.

The rearrangement uses TRBV28 and TRBJ1-5; 11 nucleotides agree with TRBD1. Trimming took 2 bases from V and 2 from J; bases not matched to a gene: 8. There are 18 residues in the CDR3. Germline assignment: CDR1 MDHEN and CDR2 SYDVKM. CDR3 in amino acids: CASSLAGTGGFGNQPQHF. The CDR3 DNA sequence: TGTGCCAGCAGTTTAGCCGGGACAGGGGGATTCGGCAATCAGCCCCAGCATTTT. Drawing the rest from reference TRBV28 and TRBJ1-5, the complete variable domain is DVKVTQSSRYLVKRTGEKVFLECVQDMDHENMFWYRQDPGLGLRLIYFSYDVKMKEKGDIPEGYSVSREKKERFSLILESASTNQTSMYLCASSLAGTGGFGNQPQHFGDGTRLSIL.

This clone showed up just once. The CDR3 nucleotides are TGTGCCAGCAGTGTGGAACTCGGCGGCACAGATACGCAGTATTTT. Protein sequence: CASSVELGGTDTQYF. The V gene is TRBV6-4, the J gene TRBJ2-3; D unclear. The CDR3 covers 15 residues. Trimming removed 4 bases at V and 1 base at J, with 12 bases between. CDR1 MRHNA and CDR2 SNTAGT come from the germline V gene.

The sample holds one count of this clone. V usage is TRBV5-1 and J usage is TRBJ1-1, with 7 bases identical to TRBD1. The V gene end was trimmed by 4 bases and the J gene end by 1 base; junction bases not matched to a gene: 7. The CDR3 is made up of 15 amino acids. CDR1 and CDR2 (germline): SGHRS, YFSETQ. In nucleotides, the CDR3 is TGCGCCAGCAGCATCGACAGGGACAGGAACACTGAAGCTTTCTTT. Translated, it gives CASSIDRDRNTEAFF.

The rearrangement joins TRBV6-6 to TRBJ1-6; 7 positions agree with TRBD1. Unmatched junction bases numbered 3, after V lost 2 bases and J lost 2 bases. Germline V CDR1 and CDR2: MNHNY, SVGAGI (reference sequence). The CDR3 runs 16 residues. The CDR3 protein is CASSYGGTAYNSPLHF. The CDR3 DNA reads as TGTGCCAGCAGTTACGGGGGGACAGCCTATAATTCACCCCTCCACTTT.

This clone appeared once. The V call is TRBV6-4, the J call TRBJ2-7; D may be TRBD1 or TRBD2 (5 bases each). The germline gives CDR1 MRHNA, CDR2 SNTAGT. There are 18 residues in the CDR3. With 0 bases removed from V and 1 base from J, the gap between germline ends came to 19 bases. For the CDR3, the DNA is TGTGCCAGCAGTGACTCTAAGAGCGAGGGCAGGGAATCCTACGAGCAGTACTTC. Protein: CASSDSKSEGRESYEQYF.

V and J are TRBV12-3 or TRBV12-4 and TRBJ2-1, with D hard to call. The CDR3 contains 10 residues. V was trimmed by 6 bases and J by 15 bases, leaving 12 bases between them. The DNA for the CDR3 is TGTGCCAGCAGCGGCCACCGAAGGTTCTTC. Protein: CASSGHRRFF.